This TCR beta chain was recorded in a study of CD8 T cells in Susac syndrome (dated by TCRdb to the late 2010s). Study-wide context: Of the Susac syndrome patients who were sequenced, six had clinically active disease and roughly eight were in clinical remission. Susac syndrome patients were therapy-naive, on corticosteroids (some also receiving IVIg), or on IVIg alone at blood withdrawal. Repertoire sequencing was used to test whether CD8+ T cell activation and differentiation in Susac syndrome was antigen driven. Results the study describes overall, beyond this receptor: The study acknowledged that relatively few individuals were included in the TCR sequencing and HLA analysis. No clonal expansion was detected in the CD4+ T cell repertoire of Susac syndrome patients.

RNA was extracted using the RNeasy kit, and about 0.5 to 1 ug of the RNA was reverse transcribed with random hexamers. The immunoSEQ multiplex PCR assay, which covers 54 Vbeta and 13 Jbeta segments, was used to amplify TCR beta CDR3 regions. Bias from PCR amplification was corrected by using a synthetic template baseline for primer optimization and for computational correction. The authors processed their data as follows. Only productive sequences were kept, with reads annotated to V, D and J genes according to IMGT and analyzed in immunoSEQ Analyzer. Clonality was calculated as one minus the Shannon entropy normalized by log2 of the number of productive unique sequences. Public and private clones were assessed among the 100 most prevalent clones of each patient and control. A clone was defined as Susac-specific if it was absent from the healthy and MS cohorts, from roughly 990 published viral clones and from other ImmuneACCESS disease sequences. TCRdb itself trimmed the public reads at Q25 with fastp, ran MiXCR and retained productive beta chains. Every distinct CDR3 protein forms one entry, paired with its most common genes and DNA. TCRdb, not the authors, supplied the V and J calls. The sample profile shows about 140,000 distinct CDR3 sequences; around 95% of them were found once. 0.14% of the sample lies in the top ten.

Counted from cysteine to phenylalanine, this CDR3 has 15 amino acids. Solely the CDR3 DNA is kept, with 45 bases framed from the first base. On this clonotype: Its specific antigen is unknown. Within one base of it there is no much larger clone, and no base qualities were kept.

Peripheral blood CD8+ and CD4+ T cells from healthy donors, Susac syndrome patients and multiple sclerosis patients were profiled by high-throughput TCR beta sequencing. The Susac syndrome patients fulfilled recently defined diagnostic criteria for definite or probable disease. Bulk CD8+ and CD4+ T cells were purified by magnetic negative isolation, while CD8+ TEMRA cells were enriched using FACS. Blood was collected in EDTA tubes and processed within 24 hours, with PBMCs isolated through density gradient centrifugation. PBMCs intended for TCR sequencing were frozen in liquid nitrogen and were later thawed in a 37 degrees C water bath. The sorted or isolated CD4+, CD8+ and CD8+ TEMRA cells reached a purity of at least 90%.

The clonotype originates from a human donor with Susac syndrome. Recombination joined TRBV21-1 with TRBJ2-7. TRBV21-1 is noted as a pseudogene. Sequenced material: CD4+ T cells from PBMCs. The CDR3 region has the sequence CASNPPGRGLYEQYF. The DNA reads TGTGCCAGCAACCCACCTGGCAGGGGGCTCTACGAGCAGTACTTC.